The present T cell receptor (beta chain) was sequenced within a study of T cell responses to AZD1222 COVID-19 vaccine. Study-wide context: Pooling was applied to second doses at about 4 or about 12 weeks. General observations from the study: Females made up more of the donors, who were largely white British, and clonal diversity may have come out too low. Repertoire sampling was restricted to post-peak T cell response timepoints. Targeting of unmutated variant regions was reportedly seen in nearly half of spike-specific TCRs.

This clone was seen a single time. The antigen remains undetermined. The V end was cut by 0 bases, the J end by 7 bases, with 13 bases between. CDR1 is SGHRS and CDR2 is YFSETQ in the germline V gene. The CDR3 has 15 amino acids. Some clones are missing from TCRdb's copy, which holds only in-frame ones; the method was immunoSEQ multiplex PCR. The sample lists 95,000 to 150,000 clones; roughly nine tenths were seen once. The sequence derives from an adult in good health. The sequences come from peripheral blood, collected on day 0 of AZD1222 vaccination. The rearrangement uses TRBV5-1 and TRBJ1-4; perhaps TRBD1 as D (6 bases). This CDR3 is CASSLAGGDVEKLFF. The CDR3 DNA is TGCGCCAGCAGCTTGGCCGGGGGCGACGTTGAAAAACTGTTTTTT.